A single sample gave rise to the 18 T cell receptor beta chains below, sequenced in a study of T cell responses to AZD1222 COVID-19 vaccine. Measured with immunoSEQ multiplex PCR; TCRdb has only the in-frame clones, and not every one. The data hold over 65,000 clones, with just over 90% observed a single time. This specimen consisted of peripheral blood, obtained on day 0 of MenACWY control vaccination. The source of these receptors is an adult in good health.

The genes are TRBV6-5 and TRBJ2-2, with 7 positions matching TRBD2. Trimming removed 6 bases from V and 9 bases from J; junction bases left unmatched: 7. CDR3 length: 13 amino acids. The V gene's germline CDR1 is MNHEY and CDR2 SVGAGI. The CDR3 reads CASRMGGGRELFF. Written as DNA, the CDR3 is TGTGCCAGCAGGATGGGGGGGGGTCGGGAGCTGTTTTTT.

The chain combines TRBV19 with TRBJ2-5, with 11 bases that match TRBD2. Germline V gene sequence: CDR1 LNHDA, CDR2 SQIVND (reference sequence). The CDR3 length is 14 residues. J was trimmed by 3 bases and V by 3 bases; bases with no gene match: 0. CDR3 nucleotide sequence: TGTGCCAGTAGTATGGGACTAGCGGAAGAGACCCAGTACTTC. Its protein is CASSMGLAEETQYF.

This chain uses TRBV11-1 with TRBJ2-7; TRBD1 aligns across 7 bases. V lost 7 bases, J lost 5 bases, and 8 bases stayed unmatched. There are 13 residues in the CDR3. Looked up from germline, CDR1 is SGHAT and CDR2 is FQDESV (reference sequence). CDR3 coding DNA: TGTGCCAGCATCAGGACAGGATCTAACGAGCAGTACTTC. Its translation: CASIRTGSNEQYF.

V and J are TRBV5-4 and TRBJ2-7; D uncertain. Germline-derived CDR1 and CDR2 are SGHNT and YYREEE (reference sequence). The CDR3 is 13 residues long. Trimming pared 4 bases from V and 0 bases from J, leaving 8 bases between. CDR3 DNA: TGTGCCAGCAGCCCGAGGAGCTCCTACGAGCAGTACTTC. Translation gives CASSPRSSYEQYF.

The V and J genes are TRBV7-2 and TRBJ2-2; a possible D gene is TRBD2 (5 bases). The germline V gene has CDR1 SGHTA and CDR2 FQGNSA. This CDR3 spans 14 amino acids. V shed 2 bases and J shed 6 bases, with 10 bases lying between them. The CDR3 reads CASSLSGVPGELFF. The CDR3 DNA reads as TGTGCCAGCAGCTTATCCGGGGTACCCGGGGAGCTGTTTTTT. Variable domain in full (rest from reference TRBV7-2 and TRBJ2-2): GAGVSQSPSNKVTEKGKDVELRCDPISGHTALYWYRQSLGQGLEFLIYFQGNSAPDKSGLPSDRFSAERTGGSVSTLTIQRTQQEDSAVYLCASSLSGVPGELFFGEGSRLTVL.

The chain is built from TRBV19 and TRBJ1-4; 9 bases map to TRBD1. V was clipped by 4 bases and J by 7 bases; unmatched bases: 4. The CDR3 extends over 14 amino acids. Germline assignment: CDR1 LNHDA and CDR2 SQIVND (reference sequence). The CDR3 is CASSTRDRVEKLFF. In DNA form, the CDR3 reads TGTGCCAGTAGTACCCGGGACAGGGTTGAAAAACTGTTTTTT.

The chain has TRBV7-9 and TRBJ1-5; D is possibly TRBD1 (5 bases). V was clipped by 3 bases and J by 6 bases, with 15 bases between them. The germline gives CDR1 SEHNR, CDR2 FQNEAQ (reference sequence). CDR3 length: 15 residues. The CDR3 spells CASSFAGSGGQPQHF. The CDR3 nucleotides are TGTGCCAGCAGCTTTGCAGGGTCAGGCGGTCAGCCCCAGCATTTT.

The chain joins TRBV7-9 to TRBJ1-4, with D unclear. The CDR3 totals 12 residues. Trimming cost V 8 bases and J 5 bases, with 9 bases left between them. The germline gives CDR1 SEHNR, CDR2 FQNEAQ (reference sequence). This CDR3 reads CASGRENEKLFF. In DNA, the CDR3 is TGTGCCAGCGGTAGGGAAAATGAAAAACTGTTTTTT.

As concerns this clone: The sample has other DNA sequences that encode this CDR3 too. J is TRBJ2-5 and V is TRBV18; D is unclear. Germline V gene lookup returns CDR1 KGHSH and CDR2 LQKENI. With 2 bases removed from V and 5 bases from J, the gap between germline ends came to 6 bases. The length of the CDR3 is 12 residues. This CDR3 reads CASSPGEETQYF. Here the CDR3 DNA reads TGTGCCAGCTCACCAGGAGAGGAGACCCAGTACTTC.

The chain links TRBV19 to TRBJ2-4, with D possibly matching TRBD2 (5 bases). The CDR3 is made up of 16 amino acids. Trimming left V 6 bases short and J 0 bases short, with 15 bases between. Germline assignment: CDR1 LNHDA and CDR2 SQIVND (reference sequence). For the CDR3, the DNA is TGTGCCAGTAGCACCCGGGGTGGGCTAGCCAAAAACATTCAGTACTTC. As protein: CASSTRGGLAKNIQYF.

The chain joins TRBV5-1 to TRBJ2-7; 9 positions match TRBD2. Unmatched junction bases numbered 10, after V lost 0 bases and J lost 0 bases. The CDR3 runs 18 residues. Germline V gene sequence: CDR1 SGHRS, CDR2 YFSETQ. Here the CDR3 DNA reads TGCGCCAGCAGCTTGGCCATGGTAGCGGGAGTTAACTCCTACGAGCAGTACTTC. Residues: CASSLAMVAGVNSYEQYF. The whole variable domain, filled in from reference TRBV5-1 and TRBJ2-7, reads KAGVTQTPRYLIKTRGQQVTLSCSPISGHRSVSWYQQTPGQGLQFLFEYFSETQRNKGNFPGRFSGRQFSNSRSEMNVSTLELGDSALYLCASSLAMVAGVNSYEQYFGPGTRLTVT.

This clone has only one observation. V and J are TRBV7-8 and TRBJ1-2; tentative D call: TRBD1 (5 bases). The V end lost 5 bases, the J end lost 4 bases, and 20 bases lay between the germline ends. Germline V CDR1 and CDR2: SGHVS, FQNEAQ. The CDR3 has 16 amino acids. CDR3 in amino acids: CASSGGGASLPYGYTF. The CDR3 coding sequence is TGTGCCAGCAGCGGGGGAGGGGCGTCCCTTCCCTATGGCTACACCTTC.

Written as DNA, the CDR3 is TGTGCCAGCTCACTCTCGGCCCTAGGCATCGATGAGCAGTTCTTC. This translates into CASSLSALGIDEQFF. The chain uses TRBV18 and TRBJ2-1; D gene unclear. V was pared by 4 bases and J by 8 bases, with 18 bases between. Per the germline V gene, CDR1 is KGHSH and CDR2 is LQKENI. This CDR3 is built from 15 residues.

This chain uses TRBV6-2 or TRBV6-3 with TRBJ2-1; D may be TRBD1 (6 bases). V dropped 6 bases and J dropped 9 bases, with 9 bases sitting between them. This CDR3 is 11 amino acids long. Germline CDR1 is MNHEY and CDR2 is SVGEGT. The DNA for the CDR3 is TGTGCCAGCAGCGAAGGGGGTGAGCAGTTCTTC. This encodes CASSEGGEQFF.

The sample holds a few counts of this clone. The chain combines TRBV10-3 with TRBJ1-2; the D gene is possibly TRBD1 (5 bases). This CDR3 contains 11 residues. Trimming left V 6 bases short and J 8 bases short, with 10 bases between. Germline V gene data show CDR1 as ENHRY and CDR2 as SYGVKD. This chain's CDR3 is CAISAREGYTF. The CDR3, as DNA: TGTGCCATCAGCGCCAGGGAGGGCTACACCTTC.

This clone has just one count. The chain has TRBV7-6 and TRBJ2-3; 10 bases align to TRBD1. CDR3 length: 16 amino acids. Germline values: CDR1 SGHVS, CDR2 FNYEAQ. The V gene end was trimmed by 4 bases and the J gene end by 3 bases; junction bases not matched to a gene: 7. The CDR3 region is CASSSLGGQGTDTQYF. CDR3 DNA: TGTGCCAGCAGCTCCTTAGGGGGACAGGGGACAGATACGCAGTATTTT.

This sequence joins TRBV7-6 and TRBJ1-4; TRBD1 matches at 8 bases. This CDR3 is built from 14 residues. The ends lost 1 base at V and 6 bases at J; junction bases unmatched: 1. The germline V gene has CDR1 SGHVS and CDR2 FNYEAQ. The CDR3 DNA sequence: TGTGCCAGCAGCTTAGGGACAGGGTATGAAAAACTGTTTTTT. Translation: CASSLGTGYEKLFF. Combining the CDR3 with reference TRBV7-6 and TRBJ1-4 gives the whole variable domain GAGVSQSPRYKVTKRGQDVALRCDPISGHVSLYWYRQALGQGPEFLTYFNYEAQQDKSGLPNDRFSAERPEGSISTLTIQRTEQRDSAMYRCASSLGTGYEKLFFGSGTQLSVL.

This chain joins TRBV7-8 and TRBJ2-6; TRBD1 aligns across 7 bases. This CDR3 region has 17 residues. V shed 5 bases and J 3 bases; nucleotides not matched to a gene: 10. Germline CDR1 and CDR2: SGHVS and FQNEAQ. CDR3 loop: CASSPRGQGFGANVLTF. The CDR3 coding sequence is TGTGCCAGCAGCCCAAGGGGGCAGGGGTTTGGGGCCAACGTCCTGACTTTC.